This T cell receptor beta chain was recovered during a study of T cell changes during pregnancy in multiple sclerosis. CDR1 is SNHLY and CDR2 is FYNNEI in the germline V gene. Trimming removed 3 bases from V and 0 bases from J, with 9 bases in between. The CDR3 runs to 15 residues. Data came from immunoSEQ multiplex PCR; TCRdb stores just in-frame clones and leaves some out. In the table there are fewer than 140,000 clones, 75% to 95% of which are singletons. The source of this sequence is a female donor with multiple sclerosis, enrolled in a pregnancy study. V and J are TRBV2 and TRBJ1-3, with unresolved D. The source was peripheral blood, collected before pregnancy. DNA of the CDR3: TGTGCCAGCAGTGAGAGGCGGAGCTCTGGAAACACCATATATTTT. Translating it yields CASSERRSSGNTIYF.